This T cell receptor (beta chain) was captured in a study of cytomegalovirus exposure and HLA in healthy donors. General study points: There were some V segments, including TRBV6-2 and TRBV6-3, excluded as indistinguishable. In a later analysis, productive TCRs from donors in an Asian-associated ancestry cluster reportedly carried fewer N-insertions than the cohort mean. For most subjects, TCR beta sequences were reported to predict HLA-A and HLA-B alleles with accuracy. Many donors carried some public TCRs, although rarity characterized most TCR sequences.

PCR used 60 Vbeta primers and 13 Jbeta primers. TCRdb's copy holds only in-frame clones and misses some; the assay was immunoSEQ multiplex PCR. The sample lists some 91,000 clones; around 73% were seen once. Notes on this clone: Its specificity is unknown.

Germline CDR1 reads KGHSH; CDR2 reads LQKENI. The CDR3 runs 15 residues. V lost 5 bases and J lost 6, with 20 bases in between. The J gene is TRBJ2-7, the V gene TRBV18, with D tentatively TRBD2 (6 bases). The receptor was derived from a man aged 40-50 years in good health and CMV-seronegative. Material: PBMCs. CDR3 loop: CASSDLVGGMAEQYF. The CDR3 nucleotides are TGTGCCAGCTCAGATTTAGTGGGGGGAATGGCCGAGCAGTACTTC. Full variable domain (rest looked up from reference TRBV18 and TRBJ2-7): NAGVMQNPRHLVRRRGQEARLRCSPMKGHSHVYWYRQLPEEGLKFMVYLQKENIIDESGMPKERFSAEFPKEGPSILRIQQVVRGDSAAYFCASSDLVGGMAEQYFGPGTRLTVT.